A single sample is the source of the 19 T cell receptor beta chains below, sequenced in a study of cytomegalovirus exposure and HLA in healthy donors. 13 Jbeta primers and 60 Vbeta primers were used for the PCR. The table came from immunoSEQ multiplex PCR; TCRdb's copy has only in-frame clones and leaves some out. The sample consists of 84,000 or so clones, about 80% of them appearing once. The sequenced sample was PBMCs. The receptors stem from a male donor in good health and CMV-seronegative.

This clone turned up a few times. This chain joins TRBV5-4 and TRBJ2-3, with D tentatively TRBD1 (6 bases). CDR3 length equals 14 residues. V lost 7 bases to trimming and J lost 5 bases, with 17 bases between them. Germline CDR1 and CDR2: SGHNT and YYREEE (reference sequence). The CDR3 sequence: CASGNRDLKDTQYF. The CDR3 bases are TGTGCCAGCGGAAACAGGGATCTCAAAGATACGCAGTATTTT. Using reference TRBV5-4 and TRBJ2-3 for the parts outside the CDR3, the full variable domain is ETGVTQSPTHLIKTRGQQVTLRCSSQSGHNTVSWYQQALGQGPQFIFQYYREEENGRGNFPPRFSGLQFPNYSSELNVNALELDDSALYLCASGNRDLKDTQYFGPGTRLTVL.

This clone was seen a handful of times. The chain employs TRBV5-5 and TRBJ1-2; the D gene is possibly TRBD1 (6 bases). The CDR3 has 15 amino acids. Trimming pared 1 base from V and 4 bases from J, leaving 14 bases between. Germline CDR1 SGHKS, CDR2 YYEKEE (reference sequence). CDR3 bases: TGTGCCAGCAGCTTGTATCGACAGGAGATCTATGGCTACACCTTC. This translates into CASSLYRQEIYGYTF.

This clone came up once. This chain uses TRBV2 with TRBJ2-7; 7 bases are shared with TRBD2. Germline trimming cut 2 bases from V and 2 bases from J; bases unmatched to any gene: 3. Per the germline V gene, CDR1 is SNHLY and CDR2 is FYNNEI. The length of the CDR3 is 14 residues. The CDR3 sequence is CASSEREGTYEQYF. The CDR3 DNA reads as TGTGCCAGCAGTGAAAGGGAGGGGACCTACGAGCAGTACTTC.

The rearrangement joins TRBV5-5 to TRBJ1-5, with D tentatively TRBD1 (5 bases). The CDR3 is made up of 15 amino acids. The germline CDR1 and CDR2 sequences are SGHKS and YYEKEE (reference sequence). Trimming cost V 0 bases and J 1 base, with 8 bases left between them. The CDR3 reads CASSLEGASNQPQHF. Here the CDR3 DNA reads TGTGCCAGCAGCTTGGAAGGGGCAAGCAATCAGCCCCAGCATTTT.

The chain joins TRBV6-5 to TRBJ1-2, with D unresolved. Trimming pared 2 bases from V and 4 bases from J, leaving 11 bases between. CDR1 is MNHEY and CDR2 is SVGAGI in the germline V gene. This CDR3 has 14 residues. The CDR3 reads CASSYGEGPYGYTF. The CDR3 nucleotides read TGTGCCAGCAGTTACGGGGAGGGCCCCTATGGCTACACCTTC.

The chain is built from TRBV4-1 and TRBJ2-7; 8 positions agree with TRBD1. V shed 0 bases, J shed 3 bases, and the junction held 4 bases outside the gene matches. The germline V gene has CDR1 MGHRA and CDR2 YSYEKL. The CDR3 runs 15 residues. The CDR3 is CASSQDVTGGYEQYF. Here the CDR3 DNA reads TGCGCCAGCAGCCAAGATGTTACAGGGGGCTACGAGCAGTACTTC.

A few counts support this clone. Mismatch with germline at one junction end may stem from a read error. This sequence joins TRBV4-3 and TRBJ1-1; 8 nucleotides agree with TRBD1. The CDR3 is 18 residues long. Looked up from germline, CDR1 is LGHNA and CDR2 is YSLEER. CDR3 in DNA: TGCGCCAGCAGCCAAGATCCCGGGACAGGCGCCTTGAACGCTGAAGCTTTCTTT. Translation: CASSQDPGTGALNAEAFF.

The CDR3 DNA reads as TGTGCCAGCAGGCCGGGACAGGAACGTGGAAACACCATATATTTT. Translating gives CASRPGQERGNTIYF. This chain links TRBV28 with TRBJ1-3; 8 nucleotides agree with TRBD1. The CDR3 spans 15 residues. Per the germline V gene, CDR1 is MDHEN and CDR2 is SYDVKM. The V and J ends lost 6 bases and 3 bases, in that order; junction bases with no gene match: 7.

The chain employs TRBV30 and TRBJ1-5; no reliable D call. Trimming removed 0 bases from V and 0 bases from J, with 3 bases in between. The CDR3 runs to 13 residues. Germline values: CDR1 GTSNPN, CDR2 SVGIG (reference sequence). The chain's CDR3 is CAWSVSSNQPQHF. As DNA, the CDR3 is TGTGCCTGGAGTGTTAGTAGCAATCAGCCCCAGCATTTT.

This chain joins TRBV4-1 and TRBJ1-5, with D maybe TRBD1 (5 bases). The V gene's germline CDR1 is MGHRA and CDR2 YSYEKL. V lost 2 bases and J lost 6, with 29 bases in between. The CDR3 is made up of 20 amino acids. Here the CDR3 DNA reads TGCGCCAGCAGCCAACTCCTGGTGGTGAACCAGGGAAACTTGGGTCAGCCCCAGCATTTT. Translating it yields CASSQLLVVNQGNLGQPQHF.

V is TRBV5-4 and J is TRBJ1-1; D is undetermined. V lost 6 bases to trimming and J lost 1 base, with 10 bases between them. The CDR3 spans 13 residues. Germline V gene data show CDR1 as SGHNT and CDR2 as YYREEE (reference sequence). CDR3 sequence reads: CASTGDKNTEAFF. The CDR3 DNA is TGTGCCAGCACCGGCGACAAGAACACTGAAGCTTTCTTT.

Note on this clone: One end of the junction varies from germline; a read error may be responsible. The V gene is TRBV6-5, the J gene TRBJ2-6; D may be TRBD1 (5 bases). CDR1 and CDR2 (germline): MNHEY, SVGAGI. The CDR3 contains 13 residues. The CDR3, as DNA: TGTGCCAGCAGTTACTCTGGGGCCAACGGCCTGACTTTC. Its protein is CASSYSGANGLTF.

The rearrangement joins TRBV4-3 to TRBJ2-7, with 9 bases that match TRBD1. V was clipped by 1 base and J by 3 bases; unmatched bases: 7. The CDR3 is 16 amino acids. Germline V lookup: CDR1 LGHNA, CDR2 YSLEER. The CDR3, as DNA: TGCGCCAGCAGCCAAGCGGGCAGGACAGGGGTCTACGAGCAGTACTTC. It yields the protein CASSQAGRTGVYEQYF.

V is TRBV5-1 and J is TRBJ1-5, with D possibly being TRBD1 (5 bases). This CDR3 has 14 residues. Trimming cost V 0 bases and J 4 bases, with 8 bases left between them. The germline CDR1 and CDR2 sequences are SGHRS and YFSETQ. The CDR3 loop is CASSLEGANQPQHF. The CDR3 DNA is TGCGCCAGCAGCTTGGAAGGGGCTAATCAGCCCCAGCATTTT.

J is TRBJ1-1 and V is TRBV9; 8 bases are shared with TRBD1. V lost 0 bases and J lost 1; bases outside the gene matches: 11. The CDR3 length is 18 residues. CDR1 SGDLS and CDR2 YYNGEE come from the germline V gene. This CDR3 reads CASSVARGPGGTNTEAFF. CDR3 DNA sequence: TGTGCCAGCAGCGTAGCAAGGGGCCCAGGGGGCACGAACACTGAAGCTTTCTTT.

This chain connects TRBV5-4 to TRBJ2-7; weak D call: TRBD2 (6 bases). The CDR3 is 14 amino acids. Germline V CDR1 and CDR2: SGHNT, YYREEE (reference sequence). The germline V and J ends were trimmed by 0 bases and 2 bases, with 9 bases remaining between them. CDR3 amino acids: CASSLVTRTYEQYF. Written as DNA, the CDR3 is TGTGCCAGCAGCTTGGTGACTAGAACCTACGAGCAGTACTTC.

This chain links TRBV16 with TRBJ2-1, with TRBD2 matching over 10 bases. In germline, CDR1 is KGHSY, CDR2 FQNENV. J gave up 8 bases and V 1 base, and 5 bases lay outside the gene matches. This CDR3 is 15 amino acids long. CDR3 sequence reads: CASSQLSGGADEQFF. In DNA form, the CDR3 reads TGTGCCAGCAGCCAATTGAGCGGGGGGGCAGATGAGCAGTTCTTC.

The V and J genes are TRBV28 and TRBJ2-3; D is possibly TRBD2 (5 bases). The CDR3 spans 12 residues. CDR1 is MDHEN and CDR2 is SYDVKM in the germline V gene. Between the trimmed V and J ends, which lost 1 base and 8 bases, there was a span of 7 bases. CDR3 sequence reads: CASSLSRGTQYF. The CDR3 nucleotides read TGTGCCAGCAGTTTATCCCGGGGTACGCAGTATTTT. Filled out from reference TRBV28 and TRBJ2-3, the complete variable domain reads DVKVTQSSRYLVKRTGEKVFLECVQDMDHENMFWYRQDPGLGLRLIYFSYDVKMKEKGDIPEGYSVSREKKERFSLILESASTNQTSMYLCASSLSRGTQYFGPGTRLTVL.

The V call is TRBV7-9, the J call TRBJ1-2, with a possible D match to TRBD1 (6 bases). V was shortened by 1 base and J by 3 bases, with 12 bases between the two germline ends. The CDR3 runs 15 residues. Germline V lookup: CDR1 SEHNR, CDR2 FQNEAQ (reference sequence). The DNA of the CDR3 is TGTGCCAGCAGCTTAGGATCAGGGGTGGACTATGGCTACACCTTC. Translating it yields CASSLGSGVDYGYTF.